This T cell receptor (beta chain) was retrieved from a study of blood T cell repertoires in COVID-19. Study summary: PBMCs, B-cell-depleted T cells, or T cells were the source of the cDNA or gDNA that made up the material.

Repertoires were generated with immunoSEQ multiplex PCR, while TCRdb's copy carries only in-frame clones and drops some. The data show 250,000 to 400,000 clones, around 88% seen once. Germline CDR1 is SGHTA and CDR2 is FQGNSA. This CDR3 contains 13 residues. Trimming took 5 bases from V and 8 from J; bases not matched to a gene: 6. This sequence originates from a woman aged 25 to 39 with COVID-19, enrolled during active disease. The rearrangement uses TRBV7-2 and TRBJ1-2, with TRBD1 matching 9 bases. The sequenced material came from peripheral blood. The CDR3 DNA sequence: TGTGCCAGCAGCACCAGGACAGGGGAGGGCTACACCTTC. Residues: CASSTRTGEGYTF.